These 10 T cell receptor beta chains were all obtained from the same sample, sequenced in a study of PD-1 blockade in classical Hodgkin lymphoma. Sequencing was performed with immunoSEQ multiplex PCR; in TCRdb, only in-frame clones are kept and a portion is missing. Here the sample spans about 30,000 clones, under 75% being singletons. Each patient relapsed following autologous stem cell transplantation, and prior brentuximab vedotin exposure differed. Material: peripheral blood mononuclear cells (PBMCs), obtained before the second cycle of nivolumab. These receptors were obtained from a human donor with classical Hodgkin lymphoma.

In its sample, this clone was seen a few times. This chain uses TRBV5-5 with TRBJ1-2; 8 nucleotides agree with TRBD1. The CDR3 sequence is 14 residues long. V shed 3 bases, J shed 7 bases, and the junction held 8 bases outside the gene matches. In germline, CDR1 is SGHKS, CDR2 YYEKEE (reference sequence). CDR3 DNA sequence: TGTGCCAGCAGCTGGATCATAGGGACAGGTGGCTACACCTTC. This gives the protein CASSWIIGTGGYTF.

The chain carries TRBV6-5 and TRBJ1-6; D is possibly TRBD1 (6 bases). Germline CDR1 is MNHEY and CDR2 is SVGAGI. This CDR3 has 15 residues. Trimming took 6 bases from V and 6 from J, leaving 15 bases between them. The CDR3 is CASSVQGFSNSPLHF. CDR3 coding DNA: TGTGCCAGCAGCGTACAGGGTTTCTCTAATTCACCCCTCCACTTT.

The chain carries TRBV7-9 and TRBJ2-3; D perhaps matches TRBD2 (6 bases). The germline V gene has CDR1 SEHNR and CDR2 FQNEAQ (reference sequence). The ends were cut back, 3 bases at V and 6 bases at J, with 19 bases in the middle. The CDR3 length is 16 residues. CDR3 loop: CASSLKRAGHTDTQYF. The CDR3 bases are TGTGCCAGCAGCTTGAAAAGGGCGGGGCACACGGATACGCAGTATTTT.

This clone has just a few counts. The genes are TRBV19 and TRBJ1-2, with D perhaps matching TRBD1 (6 bases). Germline V CDR1 and CDR2: LNHDA, SQIVND (reference sequence). V was cut by 11 bases and J by 0 bases, with 13 bases left in between. The CDR3 extends over 13 amino acids. CDR3 protein: CAWWDTPNYGYTF. DNA for the CDR3: TGTGCCTGGTGGGACACTCCTAACTATGGCTACACCTTC.

Comment on this clone: This likely traces to a read error, being one base from a far larger clone. At the DNA level, this CDR3 is encoded by other sequences in the same sample as well. The chain joins TRBV11-2 to TRBJ1-4, with 7 bases identical to TRBD1. CDR1 SGHAT and CDR2 FQNNGV come from the germline V gene. The CDR3 covers 16 residues. V was pared by 5 bases and J by 4 bases, with 10 bases of the junction left unmatched. The CDR3 loop is CASSPQGGQSNEKLFF. CDR3 coding DNA: TGTGCCAGCAGCCCTCAAGGGGGACAGAGTAATGAAAAACTGTTTTTT.

The rearrangement links TRBV2 to TRBJ1-1, with a weak D call TRBD1 (6 bases). Between the trimmed V and J ends, which lost 5 bases and 5 bases, there was a span of 12 bases. The CDR3 contains 13 residues. Germline CDR1 and CDR2: SNHLY and FYNNEI. The CDR3 region has the DNA TGTGCCAGCAGTATGGGGGCGGGTACTGAAGCTTTCTTT. Protein sequence: CASSMGAGTEAFF. Supplemented by reference TRBV2 and TRBJ1-1, the full variable domain reads EPEVTQTPSHQVTQMGQEVILRCVPISNHLYFYWYRQILGQKVEFLVSFYNNEISEKSEIFDDQFSVERPDGSNFTLKIRSTKLEDSAMYFCASSMGAGTEAFFGQGTRLTVV.

CDR3 residues: CASSPYPGQGNEKLFF. CDR3 sequence (DNA): TGCGCCAGCAGCCCCTACCCGGGACAGGGGAATGAAAAACTGTTTTTT. V is TRBV4-1 and J is TRBJ1-4; 10 bases agree with TRBD1. V shed 4 bases, J shed 5 bases, and the junction held 7 bases outside the gene matches. Looked up from germline, CDR1 is MGHRA and CDR2 is YSYEKL. CDR3 length: 16 amino acids.

This clone was detected only a few times. The chain combines TRBV6-5 with TRBJ1-2, with a weak D call TRBD1 (5 bases). CDR1 MNHEY and CDR2 SVGAGI come from the germline V gene. The CDR3 runs 12 residues. With 6 bases removed from V and 13 bases from J, the gap between germline ends came to 18 bases. DNA of the CDR3: TGTGCCAGCAGGGCAGGGTCCCTTTCAATCACCTTC. It specifies CASRAGSLSITF.

The rearrangement links TRBV30 to TRBJ1-4, with D possibly being TRBD1 (5 bases). The CDR3 loop spans 13 amino acids. Trimming took 2 bases from V and 7 from J, leaving 11 bases between them. Germline CDR1 and CDR2: GTSNPN and SVGIG (reference sequence). CDR3 amino acids: CAWSWGGGEKLFF. The CDR3 DNA follows: TGTGCCTGGAGTTGGGGGGGAGGTGAAAAACTGTTTTTT. The complete variable domain, with remaining parts taken from reference TRBV30 and TRBJ1-4, reads SQTIHQWPATLVQPVGSPLSLECTVEGTSNPNLYWYRQAAGRGLQLLFYSVGIGQISSEVPQNLSASRPQDRQFILSSKKLLLSDSGFYLCAWSWGGGEKLFFGSGTQLSVL.

In DNA form, the CDR3 reads TGTGCCAGCAGCTTAGCGTTCGGGCCCCAGCATTTT. It encodes CASSLAFGPQHF. This chain joins TRBV7-2 and TRBJ1-5, with unresolved D. The CDR3 sequence is 12 residues long. Germline CDR1 is SGHTA and CDR2 is FQGNSA. Between the trimmed V and J ends, which lost 0 bases and 9 bases, there was a span of 6 bases.